This T cell receptor (beta chain) originates from a study of PD-L1 blockade in urothelial cancer. Across the whole study: Chemotherapy regimens numbering 0 to 3 had been given to patients.

CDR1 and CDR2 (germline): SEHNR, FQNEAQ (reference sequence). CDR3 length: 14 amino acids. Unmatched junction bases numbered 4, after V lost 3 bases and J lost 3 bases. Clones were sequenced by immunoSEQ multiplex PCR, and TCRdb holds only the in-frame ones, with some missing. The table includes tens of thousands of clones, less than 85% detected once. Time point described: peripheral blood 6 weeks after treatment start. Patients had urothelial carcinoma that was locally advanced or metastatic. The TCR originated in a man aged 70-80 years with urothelial cancer. The sample here was PBMCs, taken around atezolizumab (anti-PD-L1) treatment. V and J are TRBV7-9 and TRBJ2-7; TRBD1 aligns across 8 bases. CDR3 sequence: CASSFEDRGYEQYF. The CDR3 DNA is TGTGCCAGCAGCTTTGAAGACAGGGGCTACGAGCAGTACTTC.